This TCR beta chain was found in a study of T cell responses to AZD1222 COVID-19 vaccine. CDR1 and CDR2 from the germline V gene are SGHRS and YFSETQ. The CDR3 loop spans 12 amino acids. Trimming left V 4 bases short and J 3 bases short, with 7 bases between. This clone was observed once. Repertoires were generated with immunoSEQ multiplex PCR, while TCRdb's copy carries only in-frame clones and drops some. The repertoire holds under 140,000 clones, with around 93% as singletons. The J gene is TRBJ1-1, the V gene TRBV5-1, with D possibly being TRBD1 (5 bases). The clonotype was recovered from an adult who received the AZD1222 COVID-19 vaccine. The sequenced sample was peripheral blood, obtained 28 days after the second AZD1222 dose. The CDR3 loop reads CASSEGDTEAFF. The CDR3 DNA sequence: TGCGCCAGCAGCGAAGGGGACACTGAAGCTTTCTTT.